A selection of T cell receptor beta chains follows, all from one sample in a study of blood T cell repertoires in COVID-19. Method: immunoSEQ multiplex PCR; TCRdb's copy keeps in-frame clones and lacks some. The sample contains some 170,000 clones, 82% of which appear only once. The source material was peripheral blood. All receptors come from a woman aged 65 to 85 with acute or convalescent COVID-19. Each CDR3 is given with its conserved first and last residue. The D gene is left open where the match is weak. Clone size, where shown, is once, few, many, or a class for clones that have expanded.

len	abundance	v_gene	j_gene	d_gene	CDR3aa	CDR3nt
13	.	TRBV30	TRBJ2-7	.	CAWSVLTQGSQYF	TGTGCCTGGAGTGTGTTAACTCAGGGTTCCCAGTACTTC
15	.	TRBV6-5	TRBJ1-1	.	CASSYPQTGNTEAFF	TGTGCCAGCAGCTATCCCCAAACAGGGAACACTGAAGCTTTCTTT
15	.	TRBV14	TRBJ2-2	.	CASSQDSTGTGELFF	TGTGCCAGCAGCCAAGATTCAACGGGTACCGGGGAGCTGTTTTTT
14	.	TRBV19	TRBJ1-1	TRBD1	CASSRGRLNTEAFF	TGTGCCAGTAGCAGGGGGCGGCTGAACACTGAAGCTTTCTTT
14	.	TRBV5-1	TRBJ2-5	.	CASSSTTYQETQYF	TGCGCCAGCAGCTCGACTACTTACCAAGAGACCCAGTACTTC
13	.	TRBV30	TRBJ1-1	.	CAWSRGSSTEAFF	TGTGCCTGGAGCAGGGGCTCGTCCACTGAAGCTTTCTTT
14	.	TRBV5-1	TRBJ1-2	TRBD1	CASSIGQENYGYTF	TGCGCCAGCAGCATAGGACAGGAGAACTATGGCTACACCTTC
14	.	TRBV19	TRBJ1-6	.	CARFSGHTNSPLHF	TGTGCCAGATTCTCGGGACATACTAATTCACCCCTCCACTTT
16	.	TRBV25-1	TRBJ2-2	.	CASSDPTGANTGELFF	TGTGCCAGCAGTGACCCGACAGGAGCGAACACCGGGGAGCTGTTTTTT
13	.	TRBV5-1	TRBJ2-5	.	CASSSAGKETQYF	TGCGCCAGCTCCTCGGCAGGGAAAGAGACCCAGTACTTC
16	.	TRBV19	TRBJ1-1	TRBD1	CASSIGTGVYVTEAFF	TGTGCCAGTAGTATCGGGACAGGGGTTTATGTGACTGAAGCTTTCTTT
13	once	TRBV29-1	TRBJ1-2	TRBD1	CSVLADRVSGYTF	TGCAGCGTTTTAGCTGACAGGGTGAGTGGCTACACCTTC
12	.	TRBV28	TRBJ2-1	TRBD2	CASGLAGNEQFF	TGTGCCAGCGGACTAGCGGGAAATGAGCAGTTCTTC
14	.	TRBV3-1/TRBV3-2	TRBJ1-6	.	CASSSTLYNSPLHF	TGTGCCAGCAGCTCGACACTTTATAATTCACCCCTCCACTTT
10	.	TRBV20-1	TRBJ2-7	.	CSVGDFQQYF	TGCAGTGTAGGGGACTTCCAGCAGTACTTC
17	.	TRBV7-8	TRBJ2-1	TRBD1	CASSLGTLVNRGNEQFF	TGTGCCAGCAGCTTAGGGACCCTCGTAAACAGGGGAAATGAGCAGTTCTTC
16	once	TRBV19	TRBJ2-3	TRBD2	CASSPWTSGSSDTQYF	TGTGCCAGTAGTCCTTGGACTAGCGGGAGTTCAGATACGCAGTATTTT
13	.	TRBV19	TRBJ1-2	TRBD1	CASSMGQGLGYTF	TGTGCCAGTAGTATGGGACAGGGGCTTGGCTACACCTTC
14	.	TRBV7-2	TRBJ2-7	TRBD1	CASSLDRAEDEQYF	TGTGCCAGCAGCCTCGACAGGGCTGAAGACGAGCAGTACTTC
17	few	TRBV5-4	TRBJ1-2	.	CASSLDPLPDGVGGYTF	TGTGCCAGCAGCTTGGACCCTCTCCCGGACGGGGTGGGTGGCTACACCTTC
15	.	TRBV4-2	TRBJ2-3	TRBD2	CASSQSGGDADTQYF	TGTGCCAGCAGCCAGAGCGGGGGGGACGCAGATACGCAGTATTTT
14	.	TRBV6-5	TRBJ1-4	.	CASSPTATNEKLFF	TGTGCCAGCAGTCCGACAGCAACTAATGAAAAACTGTTTTTT
18	few	TRBV11-2	TRBJ1-2	TRBD1	CASSSLRDRGPANYGYTF	TGTGCCAGCAGCTCTCTCCGGGACAGGGGGCCAGCTAACTATGGCTACACCTTC
12	.	TRBV5-1	TRBJ1-1	TRBD1	CASSPGTDEAFF	TGCGCCAGCAGCCCCGGGACAGATGAAGCTTTCTTT
15	.	TRBV11-2	TRBJ1-1	.	CASSPPRAGGTEAFF	TGTGCCAGCAGCCCCCCCAGGGCGGGGGGCACTGAAGCTTTCTTT
15	.	TRBV27	TRBJ1-6	.	CASSFGVPLGASLHF	TGTGCCAGCAGTTTCGGGGTGCCTTTGGGTGCATCCCTCCACTTT
14	.	TRBV30	TRBJ2-3	.	CAWSVGGGTDTQYF	TGTGCCTGGAGTGTAGGAGGGGGCACAGATACGCAGTATTTT
14	.	TRBV7-9	TRBJ2-1	.	CASSQMWQNNEQFF	TGTGCCAGCAGCCAGATGTGGCAAAACAATGAGCAGTTCTTC
20	.	TRBV30	TRBJ2-2	.	CAWSVFVGALVGANTGELFF	TGTGCCTGGAGTGTATTTGTGGGGGCCCTAGTAGGTGCGAACACCGGGGAGCTGTTTTTT
14	.	TRBV29-1	TRBJ1-6	.	CSVALSGRETPLHF	TGCAGCGTTGCATTATCGGGTCGGGAGACACCCCTCCACTTT
15	few	TRBV5-1	TRBJ2-7	.	CASSRDGQYSYEQYF	TGCGCCAGCAGCCGCGACGGACAGTACTCCTACGAGCAGTACTTC
14	once	TRBV6-2/TRBV6-3	TRBJ1-1	TRBD1	CASSGGTGITEAFF	TGTGCCAGCAGTGGGGGGACAGGGATCACTGAAGCTTTCTTT
14	.	TRBV7-9	TRBJ1-6	TRBD1	CASSSTGRNSPLHF	TGTGCCAGCAGCTCGACAGGGAGGAATTCACCCCTCCACTTT
15	.	TRBV4-1	TRBJ1-1	.	CASSHNRVGNTEAFF	TGCGCCAGCAGCCATAACAGAGTCGGGAACACTGAAGCTTTCTTT
14	few	TRBV28	TRBJ1-2	.	CASSAAGWEYGYTF	TGTGCCAGCAGTGCGGCAGGGTGGGAATATGGCTACACCTTC
12	.	TRBV4-3	TRBJ2-3	.	CAKEGTGDTQYF	TGCGCCAAGGAGGGTACGGGGGATACGCAGTATTTT
16	.	TRBV5-1	TRBJ1-2	TRBD1	CASSSAGTGVVYGYTF	TGCGCCAGCAGCTCTGCCGGGACAGGGGTAGTCTATGGCTACACCTTC
12	.	TRBV6-5	TRBJ1-4	.	CASSSRGEKLFF	TGTGCCAGCAGTTCCAGGGGTGAAAAACTGTTTTTT
18	.	TRBV7-2	TRBJ2-2	TRBD2	CASSKGLAGGMSTGELFF	TGTGCCAGCAGCAAGGGACTAGCGGGGGGAATGAGCACCGGGGAGCTGTTTTTT
14	.	TRBV28	TRBJ1-1	.	CASSFPLTNTEAFF	TGTGCCAGCAGTTTCCCCCTTACAAACACTGAAGCTTTCTTT
15	.	TRBV5-1	TRBJ1-6	TRBD1	CASSPGQGTGSPLHF	TGCGCCAGCAGCCCTGGACAGGGGACCGGTTCACCCCTCCACTTT
15	.	TRBV9	TRBJ2-2	.	CASSGRSTPTGELFF	TGTGCCAGCAGCGGGAGGTCAACACCTACCGGGGAGCTGTTTTTT
14	.	TRBV5-1	TRBJ1-6	.	CASSVRPSNSPLHF	TGCGCCAGCAGCGTGAGGCCGAGTAATTCACCCCTCCACTTT
13	.	TRBV6-5	TRBJ1-1	TRBD1	CASSRGQGAEAFF	TGTGCCAGCAGTCGGGGACAGGGGGCTGAAGCTTTCTTT
14	few	TRBV7-8	TRBJ1-2	.	CASSSLGQGYGYTF	TGTGCCAGCAGCTCCCTAGGGCAGGGCTATGGCTACACCTTC
16	.	TRBV3-1/TRBV3-2	TRBJ2-5	TRBD2	CASSLGLAGGRETQYF	TGTGCCAGCAGTCTGGGACTAGCGGGGGGGCGGGAGACCCAGTACTTC
16	.	TRBV13	TRBJ2-1	TRBD1	CASIGTGQEKYNEQFF	TGTGCCAGCATCGGAACCGGACAGGAAAAGTACAATGAGCAGTTCTTC
16	.	TRBV7-6	TRBJ2-3	TRBD2	CASSLLAGAMADTQYF	TGTGCCAGCAGCCTACTAGCGGGAGCTATGGCAGATACGCAGTATTTT
12	.	TRBV10-3	TRBJ1-2	.	CAISDREDGYTF	TGTGCCATCAGTGACCGAGAGGATGGCTACACCTTC
13	.	TRBV30	TRBJ1-1	.	CAWSLQLNTEAFF	TGTGCCTGGAGTTTACAGTTGAACACTGAAGCTTTCTTT
12	.	TRBV5-1	TRBJ1-1	TRBD1	CASSHGTGEAFF	TGCGCCAGCAGCCACGGGACAGGTGAAGCTTTCTTT
11	.	TRBV2	TRBJ2-2	.	CASHASGELFF	TGTGCCAGCCACGCGTCCGGGGAGCTGTTTTTT
15	.	TRBV6-5	TRBJ2-5	.	CASSYWDSKKETQYF	TGTGCCAGCAGTTACTGGGACTCAAAAAAAGAGACCCAGTACTTC
15	once	TRBV27	TRBJ2-3	TRBD1	CASPLLDRGPDTQYF	TGTGCCAGCCCCCTGTTGGACAGGGGGCCCGATACGCAGTATTTT
13	.	TRBV25-1	TRBJ1-2	.	CASSVASNYGYTF	TGTGCCAGCAGTGTAGCCTCTAACTATGGCTACACCTTC
16	.	TRBV2	TRBJ1-5	TRBD1	CASSDRGLYSNQPQHF	TGTGCCAGCAGCGACAGGGGACTTTATAGCAATCAGCCCCAGCATTTT
14	.	TRBV7-6	TRBJ2-1	TRBD1	CASVLGTGNNEQFF	TGTGCCAGCGTGCTTGGGACAGGCAACAATGAGCAGTTCTTC
14	few	TRBV28	TRBJ1-2	TRBD1	CASSTPDRAGGYTF	TGTGCCAGCAGTACCCCGGACAGGGCCGGTGGCTACACCTTC
15	.	TRBV28	TRBJ1-4	.	CASSLAQGLNEKLFF	TGTGCCAGCAGTTTGGCGCAGGGGCTGAATGAAAAACTGTTTTTT
14	.	TRBV3-1/TRBV3-2	TRBJ2-3	TRBD2	CASTSGGAFDTQYF	TGTGCCAGCACTAGCGGGGGGGCCTTCGATACGCAGTATTTT